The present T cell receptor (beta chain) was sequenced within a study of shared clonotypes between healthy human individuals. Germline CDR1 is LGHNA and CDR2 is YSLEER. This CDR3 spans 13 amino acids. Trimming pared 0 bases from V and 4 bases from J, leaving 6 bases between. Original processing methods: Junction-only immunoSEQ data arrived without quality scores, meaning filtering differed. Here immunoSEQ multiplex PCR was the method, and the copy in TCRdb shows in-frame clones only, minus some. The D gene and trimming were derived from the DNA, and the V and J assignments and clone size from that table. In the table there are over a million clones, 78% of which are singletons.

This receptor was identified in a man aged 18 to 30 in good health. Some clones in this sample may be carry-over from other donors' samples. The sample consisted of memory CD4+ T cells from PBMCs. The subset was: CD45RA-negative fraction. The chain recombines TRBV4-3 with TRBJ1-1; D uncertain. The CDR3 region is CASSQDATTEAFF. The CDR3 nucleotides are TGCGCCAGCAGCCAAGATGCAACCACTGAAGCTTTCTTT.